This T cell receptor beta chain appears in the sequencing data of a study of identical twins. TCRdb re-analysed the 5' RACE reads in MiXCR, keeping a single row per CDR3 protein. This sample has 570,000 or so distinct CDR3 sequences, with over 8.5% found just once. These data also featured in a second study, about yellow fever vaccine responses in identical twins.

The origin of this receptor is a woman younger than 35 in good health. The material sequenced was PBMCs.

Written as DNA, the CDR3 is TGTGCCAGCAGTCCAGGGGGGAGGCATGAAAAACTGTTTTTT. Translated, it gives CASSPGGRHEKLFF. The chain combines TRBV6-1 with TRBJ1-4; 7 bases align to TRBD1. The germline V gene encodes CDR1 MNHNS and CDR2 SASEGT. V dropped 5 bases and J dropped 6; count of bases not matched to a gene: 6. This CDR3 region has 14 residues.